This TCR beta chain comes out of a study of blood T cells in healthy people across ages. This clonotype has a handful of counts. Its antigen is not known. A much bigger clone sits one base away, suggesting this may be a read error. Study-level results: No one knew whether donors had CMV, which possibly confounded expanded clonotype changes. Per million T cells, the diversity of TCR beta decreased roughly linearly as age advanced. The study could not conclusively compare naive and antigen-experienced cells, given its unsorted PBMCs.

Each sample yielded at least 6 million isolated PBMCs. The CDR3 runs to 15 residues. With a J-beta primer mix and a sample-barcoded 5' primer, a second PCR ran 7 to 11 cycles. MiXCR, applied by TCRdb to the 5' RACE reads, yields one record per CDR3 protein. The sample has some 640,000 distinct CDR3 sequences, approximately 30% seen once. The V gene is TRBV12-3 or TRBV12-4, the J gene TRBJ2-3; TRBD2 aligns across 8 bases. Sequencing input: blood. This clonotype was obtained from a woman older than 75 in good health. The CDR3 here is CASSLVGGGTDAQYF. In nucleotides, the CDR3 is TGTGCCAGCAGTTTGGTCGGGGGGGGCACAGATGCGCAGTATTTT.